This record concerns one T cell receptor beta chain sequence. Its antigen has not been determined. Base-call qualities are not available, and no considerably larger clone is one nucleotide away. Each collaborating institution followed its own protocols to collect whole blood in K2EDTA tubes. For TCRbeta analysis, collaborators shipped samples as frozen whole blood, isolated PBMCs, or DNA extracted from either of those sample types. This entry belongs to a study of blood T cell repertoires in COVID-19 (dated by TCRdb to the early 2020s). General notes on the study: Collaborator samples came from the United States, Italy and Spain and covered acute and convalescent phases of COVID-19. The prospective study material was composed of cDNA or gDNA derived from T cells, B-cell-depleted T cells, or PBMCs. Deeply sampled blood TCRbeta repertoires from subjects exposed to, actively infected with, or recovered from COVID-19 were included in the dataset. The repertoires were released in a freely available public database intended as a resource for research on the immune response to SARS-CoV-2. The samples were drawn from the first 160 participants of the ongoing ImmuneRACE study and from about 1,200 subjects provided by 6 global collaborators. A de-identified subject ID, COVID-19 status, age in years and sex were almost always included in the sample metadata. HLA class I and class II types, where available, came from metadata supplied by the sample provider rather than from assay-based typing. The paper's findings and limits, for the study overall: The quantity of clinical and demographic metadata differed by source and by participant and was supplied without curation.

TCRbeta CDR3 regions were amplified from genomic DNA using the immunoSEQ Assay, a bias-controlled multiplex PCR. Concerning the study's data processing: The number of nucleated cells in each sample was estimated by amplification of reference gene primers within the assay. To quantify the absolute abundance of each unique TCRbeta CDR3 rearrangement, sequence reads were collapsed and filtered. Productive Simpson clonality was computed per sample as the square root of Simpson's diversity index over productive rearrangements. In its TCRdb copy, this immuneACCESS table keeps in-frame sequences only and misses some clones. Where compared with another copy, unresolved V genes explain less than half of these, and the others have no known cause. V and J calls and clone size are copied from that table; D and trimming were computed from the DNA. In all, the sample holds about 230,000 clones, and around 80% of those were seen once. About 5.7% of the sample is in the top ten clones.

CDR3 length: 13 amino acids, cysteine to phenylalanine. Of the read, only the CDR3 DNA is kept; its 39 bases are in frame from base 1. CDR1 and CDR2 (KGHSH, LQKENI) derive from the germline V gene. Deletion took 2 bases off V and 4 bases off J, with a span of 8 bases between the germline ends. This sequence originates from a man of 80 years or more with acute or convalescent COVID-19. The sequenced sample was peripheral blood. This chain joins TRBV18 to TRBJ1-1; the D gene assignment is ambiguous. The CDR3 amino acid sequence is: CASSPEVGTEAFF. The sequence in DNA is TGTGCCAGCTCACCAGAGGTGGGCACTGAAGCTTTCTTT.